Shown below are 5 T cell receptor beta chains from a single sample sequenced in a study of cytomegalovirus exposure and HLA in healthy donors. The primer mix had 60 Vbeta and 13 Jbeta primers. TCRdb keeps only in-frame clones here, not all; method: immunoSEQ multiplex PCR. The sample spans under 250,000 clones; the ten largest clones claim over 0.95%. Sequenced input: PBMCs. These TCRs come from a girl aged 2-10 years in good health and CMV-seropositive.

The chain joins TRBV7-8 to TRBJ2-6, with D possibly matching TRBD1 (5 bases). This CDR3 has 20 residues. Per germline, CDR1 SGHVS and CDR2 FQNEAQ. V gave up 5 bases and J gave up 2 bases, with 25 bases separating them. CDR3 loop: CASSPQPPLTARAGANVLTF. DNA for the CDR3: TGTGCCAGCAGCCCCCAACCTCCACTTACGGCCAGGGCTGGGGCCAACGTCCTGACTTTC.

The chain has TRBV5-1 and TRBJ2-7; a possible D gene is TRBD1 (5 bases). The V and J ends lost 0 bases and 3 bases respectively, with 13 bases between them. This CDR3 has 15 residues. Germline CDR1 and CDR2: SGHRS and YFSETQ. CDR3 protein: CASSLGGMVNYEQYF. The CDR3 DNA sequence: TGCGCCAGCAGCTTGGGGGGCATGGTAAACTACGAGCAGTACTTC.

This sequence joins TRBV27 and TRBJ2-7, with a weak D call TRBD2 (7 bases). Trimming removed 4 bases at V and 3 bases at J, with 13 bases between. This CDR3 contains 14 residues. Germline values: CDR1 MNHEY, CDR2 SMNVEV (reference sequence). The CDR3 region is CASSSRGGSYEQYF. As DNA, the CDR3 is TGTGCCAGCAGTTCCAGGGGAGGGAGCTACGAGCAGTACTTC.

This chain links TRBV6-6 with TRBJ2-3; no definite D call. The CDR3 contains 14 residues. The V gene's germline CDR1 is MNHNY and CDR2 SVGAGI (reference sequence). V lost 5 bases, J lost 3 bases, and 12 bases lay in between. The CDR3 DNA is TGTGCCAGCAGTGGCCCCGCGGAGACAGATACGCAGTATTTT. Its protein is CASSGPAETDTQYF.

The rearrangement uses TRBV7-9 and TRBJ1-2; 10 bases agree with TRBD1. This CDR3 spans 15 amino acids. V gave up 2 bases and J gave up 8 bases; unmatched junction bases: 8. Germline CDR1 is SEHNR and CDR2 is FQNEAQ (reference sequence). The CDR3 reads CASSLPGQGRRGYTF. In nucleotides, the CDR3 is TGTGCCAGCAGCTTACCGGGACAGGGGAGGCGCGGCTACACCTTC.